The rows below give T cell receptor beta chains drawn from one sample of a study of Tregs in tolerant kidney transplant recipients. Clones were sequenced by immunoSEQ multiplex PCR, and TCRdb holds only the in-frame ones, with some missing. This sample carries 65,000 to 85,000 clones, 91% of them seen once, and the ten largest clones take roughly 1.5%. The material was CD4+ T cells from blood (PBMCs), obtained 24 months after the transplant. The receptors shown here come from a human patient who received a combined kidney and bone marrow transplant. T cells may partly derive from the graft donor. Each CDR3 is given with its conserved first and last residue. The order of the fields is clone size, J gene, V gene, D gene, CDR3 DNA, CDR3 protein. The D gene is left open where the match is weak. For some rows the clone size is stated as once, few or many, or as a class when expanded; others skip it.

clone_size: .; j_call: TRBJ2-2; v_call: TRBV29-1; d_call: TRBD1; cdr3_nt: TGCAGCGCCGGGACAGGGGGCACCGGGGAGCTGTTTTTT; cdr3_aa: CSAGTGGTGELFF
clone_size: .; j_call: TRBJ1-2; v_call: TRBV1; d_call: .; cdr3_nt: TGCACCAGCAGCGAGCCTACGAAGGGCTACACCTTC; cdr3_aa: CTSSEPTKGYTF
clone_size: .; j_call: TRBJ2-3; v_call: TRBV6-4; d_call: TRBD2; cdr3_nt: TGTGCCAGCAAGGGTAGCGGGAGCACAGATACGCAGTATTTT; cdr3_aa: CASKGSGSTDTQYF
clone_size: .; j_call: TRBJ1-2; v_call: TRBV7-6; d_call: .; cdr3_nt: TGTGCCAGCAGCTTAGGAGCAGGTTTTTCCTTTAACTATGGCTACACCTTC; cdr3_aa: CASSLGAGFSFNYGYTF
clone_size: once; j_call: TRBJ1-1; v_call: TRBV6-1; d_call: TRBD1; cdr3_nt: TGTGCCAGCACAGGGGGTTGGGGGACTGAAGCTTTCTTT; cdr3_aa: CASTGGWGTEAFF
clone_size: once; j_call: TRBJ2-2; v_call: TRBV6-1; d_call: .; cdr3_nt: TGTGCCAGCAGTACTCGACCAGGGAACACCGGGGAGCTGTTTTTT; cdr3_aa: CASSTRPGNTGELFF
clone_size: .; j_call: TRBJ1-3; v_call: TRBV5-6; d_call: .; cdr3_nt: TGTGCCAGCAGCCCTAAAATCCTACGCTCTGGAAACACCATATATTTT; cdr3_aa: CASSPKILRSGNTIYF
clone_size: .; j_call: TRBJ1-1; v_call: TRBV7-2; d_call: TRBD1; cdr3_nt: TGTGCCAGCAGTACCCAGGGGGGAACTGAAGCTTTCTTT; cdr3_aa: CASSTQGGTEAFF
clone_size: .; j_call: TRBJ1-5; v_call: TRBV30; d_call: TRBD1; cdr3_nt: TGTGCCTGGAGTGTACAGGGGGCCCAGCCCCAGCATTTT; cdr3_aa: CAWSVQGAQPQHF
clone_size: .; j_call: TRBJ2-7; v_call: TRBV4-1; d_call: .; cdr3_nt: TGCGCCAGCAGCCAAGTTTTATTCTACGAGCAGTACTTC; cdr3_aa: CASSQVLFYEQYF
clone_size: .; j_call: TRBJ2-6; v_call: TRBV7-2; d_call: .; cdr3_nt: TGTGCCAGCAGCTTCACAGGCTCTGGGGCCAACGTCCTGACTTTC; cdr3_aa: CASSFTGSGANVLTF
clone_size: .; j_call: TRBJ2-7; v_call: TRBV5-6; d_call: TRBD2; cdr3_nt: TGTGCCAGCAGCTTGCCCTCTTTGATTAGCGGGAGGACTTACGAGCAGTACTTC; cdr3_aa: CASSLPSLISGRTYEQYF
clone_size: .; j_call: TRBJ2-7; v_call: TRBV7-2; d_call: .; cdr3_nt: TGTGCCAGCAGCTTTAGTACGAAGCAGTACTTC; cdr3_aa: CASSFSTKQYF
clone_size: .; j_call: TRBJ2-7; v_call: TRBV18; d_call: TRBD2; cdr3_nt: TGTGCCAGCTCACCAGCCGGGAGGCCCTCCTACGAGCAGTACTTC; cdr3_aa: CASSPAGRPSYEQYF
clone_size: .; j_call: TRBJ2-3; v_call: TRBV4-2; d_call: .; cdr3_nt: TGTGCCAGCAGCCTAGGGGTTTGGGAAAGCGGCACAGATACGCAGTATTTT; cdr3_aa: CASSLGVWESGTDTQYF
clone_size: .; j_call: TRBJ2-3; v_call: TRBV4-3; d_call: TRBD2; cdr3_nt: TGCGCCAGCAGCCGCCGCCCCCTAGCGGGGGGGCTTGGAGATACGCAGTATTTT; cdr3_aa: CASSRRPLAGGLGDTQYF
clone_size: .; j_call: TRBJ1-1; v_call: TRBV5-4; d_call: .; cdr3_nt: TGTGCCAGCAGCCCCCCAACAACAGGGAACACTGAAGCTTTCTTT; cdr3_aa: CASSPPTTGNTEAFF
clone_size: .; j_call: TRBJ2-7; v_call: TRBV11-3; d_call: .; cdr3_nt: TGTGCCAGCAGCTTAGCGGGCCGGGAGCGCCCCTACGAGCAGTACTTC; cdr3_aa: CASSLAGRERPYEQYF
clone_size: .; j_call: TRBJ2-1; v_call: TRBV5-1; d_call: TRBD2; cdr3_nt: TGCGCCAGCAGCTTCCAACTAGCGGGAGCCAACAATGAGCAGTTCTTC; cdr3_aa: CASSFQLAGANNEQFF
clone_size: .; j_call: TRBJ1-4; v_call: TRBV28; d_call: .; cdr3_nt: TGTGCCAGCTACGACACAGGTGGCTCGGCGAGGAAACTGTTTTTT; cdr3_aa: CASYDTGGSARKLFF
clone_size: once; j_call: TRBJ1-1; v_call: TRBV5-1; d_call: .; cdr3_nt: TGCGCCAGCAGCTTGCAGGTCCGGAACACTGAAGCTTTCTTT; cdr3_aa: CASSLQVRNTEAFF
clone_size: .; j_call: TRBJ2-5; v_call: TRBV27; d_call: TRBD1; cdr3_nt: TGTGCCAGCAGCTGGGGTGGGACAGGGGAAGAGACCCAGTACTTC; cdr3_aa: CASSWGGTGEETQYF
clone_size: .; j_call: TRBJ2-1; v_call: TRBV7-2; d_call: .; cdr3_nt: TGTGCCAGCAGGACTGCAGGGGATGAGCAGTTCTTC; cdr3_aa: CASRTAGDEQFF
clone_size: .; j_call: TRBJ2-3; v_call: TRBV5-1; d_call: TRBD2; cdr3_nt: TGCGCCAGCAGCCCGGGGGGGACTAGCGGGAGAATTACGCAGTATTTT; cdr3_aa: CASSPGGTSGRITQYF
clone_size: .; j_call: TRBJ2-2; v_call: TRBV7-6; d_call: .; cdr3_nt: TGTGCCAGCAGCTTAGCGTGGGGAGCTGACGGGGAGCTGTTTTTT; cdr3_aa: CASSLAWGADGELFF
clone_size: .; j_call: TRBJ2-3; v_call: TRBV11-3; d_call: TRBD2; cdr3_nt: TGTGCCAGCAGCTTGTGGGGGGGAGATACGCAGTATTTT; cdr3_aa: CASSLWGGDTQYF
clone_size: .; j_call: TRBJ1-5; v_call: TRBV7-2; d_call: .; cdr3_nt: TGTGCCAGCACCGCCCACCGAGGGAGGGGGGCCCAGCCCCAGCATTTT; cdr3_aa: CASTAHRGRGAQPQHF
clone_size: .; j_call: TRBJ1-2; v_call: TRBV5-1; d_call: .; cdr3_nt: TGCGCCAGCAGCTTGGCCTCTGGGGGCGAAGGCTATGGCTACACCTTC; cdr3_aa: CASSLASGGEGYGYTF
clone_size: .; j_call: TRBJ1-5; v_call: TRBV19; d_call: .; cdr3_nt: TGTGCCAGTAGTCAAGGCGGCCATCAGCCCCAGCATTTT; cdr3_aa: CASSQGGHQPQHF
clone_size: .; j_call: TRBJ2-1; v_call: TRBV19; d_call: TRBD1; cdr3_nt: TGTGCCAGTAGTATAGCTGGGACAGGGAATCTGTACAATGAGCAGTTCTTC; cdr3_aa: CASSIAGTGNLYNEQFF
clone_size: .; j_call: TRBJ1-2; v_call: TRBV5-4; d_call: .; cdr3_nt: TGTGCCAGCAGCTCCGACAGCCGCTATGGCTACACCTTC; cdr3_aa: CASSSDSRYGYTF
clone_size: .; j_call: TRBJ1-2; v_call: TRBV7-2; d_call: .; cdr3_nt: TGTGCCAGCAGCTTAGGCGGGGCGGCGGGTGGCTACACCTTC; cdr3_aa: CASSLGGAAGGYTF
clone_size: .; j_call: TRBJ2-1; v_call: TRBV10-3; d_call: TRBD2; cdr3_nt: TGTGCCATCAGCGTACTAGCGGGAGCCCCCTACAATGAGCAGTTCTTC; cdr3_aa: CAISVLAGAPYNEQFF
clone_size: .; j_call: TRBJ1-2; v_call: TRBV4-3; d_call: .; cdr3_nt: TGCGCCAGCAGCCAGAGGGGGGGTGGGGGCTACACCTTC; cdr3_aa: CASSQRGGGGYTF
clone_size: .; j_call: TRBJ1-2; v_call: TRBV6-1; d_call: TRBD1; cdr3_nt: TGTGCCAGCAGTACAGGGGTGGCCTATGGCTACACCTTC; cdr3_aa: CASSTGVAYGYTF
clone_size: .; j_call: TRBJ2-5; v_call: TRBV4-3; d_call: .; cdr3_nt: TGCGCCAGCAGCCAAGAGGGCTACCAAGAGACCCAGTACTTC; cdr3_aa: CASSQEGYQETQYF
clone_size: .; j_call: TRBJ2-2; v_call: TRBV4-3; d_call: .; cdr3_nt: TGCGCCAGCAGCCAAGTGGCTAGCGTCCCCACCGGGGAGCTGTTTTTT; cdr3_aa: CASSQVASVPTGELFF
clone_size: .; j_call: TRBJ2-1; v_call: TRBV10-2; d_call: .; cdr3_nt: TGCGCCAGCAGAGCCACTAGATACAATGAGCAGTTCTTC; cdr3_aa: CASRATRYNEQFF
clone_size: .; j_call: TRBJ1-5; v_call: TRBV29-1; d_call: .; cdr3_nt: TGCAGCGCGACTGTAAGCAATCAGCCCCAGCATTTT; cdr3_aa: CSATVSNQPQHF
clone_size: .; j_call: TRBJ1-1; v_call: TRBV6-5; d_call: .; cdr3_nt: TGTGCCAGCAGTTCCGGGGTGACTGAAGCTTTCTTT; cdr3_aa: CASSSGVTEAFF
clone_size: once; j_call: TRBJ2-1; v_call: TRBV6-1; d_call: TRBD1; cdr3_nt: TGTGCCAGCAGCGAACAGGGGGTAACTACCCCCCGGGAGACATATGAGCAGTTCTTC; cdr3_aa: CASSEQGVTTPRETYEQFF